Following are 12 T cell receptor beta chains from one sample sequenced in a study of T cells in tumors after PD-1 blockade. Data came from immunoSEQ multiplex PCR; TCRdb stores just in-frame clones and leaves some out. Here the sample spans 40,000 to 55,000 clones, more than 75% being singletons. The sequences come from PBMCs, collected before anti-PD-1 treatment. Every receptor here comes from a human donor with basal cell carcinoma.

The V gene is TRBV9, the J gene TRBJ1-2; 7 positions match TRBD1. The V gene's germline CDR1 is SGDLS and CDR2 YYNGEE. The CDR3 has 13 residues. V lost 4 bases to trimming and J lost 2 bases; unmatched junction nucleotides: 2. CDR3 loop: CASSRDSNYGYTF. CDR3 coding DNA: TGTGCCAGCAGCCGGGACAGCAACTATGGCTACACCTTC.

The V and J genes are TRBV10-3 and TRBJ1-4; D is undetermined. This CDR3 is 13 amino acids long. The V gene's germline CDR1 is ENHRY and CDR2 SYGVKD. V was trimmed by 2 bases and J by 8 bases, leaving 9 bases between them. The CDR3 reads CAISEGPGEKLFF. As DNA, the CDR3 is TGTGCCATCAGTGAGGGGCCCGGGGAAAAACTGTTTTTT.

The chain uses TRBV24-1 and TRBJ1-4; D ambiguous. The germline gives CDR1 KGHDR, CDR2 SFDVKD. The CDR3 length is 17 residues. V was clipped by 3 bases and J by 1 base, with 14 bases between them. The CDR3 coding sequence is TGTGCCACCAGTGATCTATACGGACCGGTAACTAATGAAAAACTGTTTTTT. Its translation is CATSDLYGPVTNEKLFF.

The gene calls are TRBV7-9 and TRBJ2-5; D is tentatively TRBD1 or TRBD2 (5 bases each). V dropped 2 bases and J dropped 5 bases, with 12 bases sitting between them. CDR1 and CDR2 from the germline V gene are SEHNR and FQNEAQ (reference sequence). The CDR3 length is 14 residues. The CDR3 region has the DNA TGTGCCAGCAGCTTAAGAACAGAGGGGGAGACCCAGTACTTC. Translation gives CASSLRTEGETQYF.

The V and J genes are TRBV12-5 and TRBJ2-5, with D perhaps TRBD1 (6 bases). The ends were cut back, 5 bases at V and 5 bases at J, with 12 bases in the middle. CDR1 is LGHNT and CDR2 is FRNRAP in the germline V gene. The CDR3 contains 13 residues. This CDR3 is CASGATGRETQYF. As DNA, the CDR3 is TGTGCTAGTGGTGCTACAGGGCGGGAGACCCAGTACTTC.

The CDR3 reads CASSIEGGTTEAFF. The CDR3 DNA is TGTGCCAGTAGTATAGAAGGGGGAACAACTGAAGCTTTCTTT. This chain links TRBV19 with TRBJ1-1; D possibly corresponds to TRBD1 (6 bases). V lost 0 bases to trimming and J lost 5 bases, with 10 bases between them. Germline values: CDR1 LNHDA, CDR2 SQIVND (reference sequence). This CDR3 is built from 14 residues.

The chain is built from TRBV7-9 and TRBJ1-1, with 7 bases lining up with TRBD1. V lost 4 bases and J lost 1; bases outside the gene matches: 9. This CDR3 has 16 residues. Germline CDR1 and CDR2: SEHNR and FQNEAQ (reference sequence). The CDR3 here is CASSSVYRGRNTEAFF. In nucleotides, the CDR3 is TGTGCCAGCAGCTCCGTGTACAGGGGTAGGAACACTGAAGCTTTCTTT.

This sequence joins TRBV2 and TRBJ2-3; no firm D call. Germline V gene data show CDR1 as SNHLY and CDR2 as FYNNEI. Trimming took off 6 bases at V and 10 bases at J, with 14 bases between the two ends. The CDR3 extends over 12 amino acids. CDR3 in DNA: TGTGCCAGCAGGGAAACACCCCCGGCGCAGTATTTT. Amino acid sequence: CASRETPPAQYF.

V and J are TRBV28 and TRBJ1-1; 7 bases map to TRBD1. The CDR3 has 15 residues. Per germline, CDR1 MDHEN and CDR2 SYDVKM. The V gene end was trimmed by 6 bases and the J gene end by 0 bases; junction bases not matched to a gene: 7. CDR3 in amino acids: CASSLPDRLNTEAFF. The CDR3, as DNA: TGTGCCAGCAGCCTACCGGACAGGTTGAACACTGAAGCTTTCTTT.

CDR3 bases: TGCGCCAGCAGCCAAGAGACAGGGCCCTCCTACAATGAGCAGTTCTTC. This encodes CASSQETGPSYNEQFF. V gene TRBV5-1 combines with J gene TRBJ2-1, with TRBD1 identical over 7 bases. Germline loops: CDR1 SGHRS, CDR2 YFSETQ. The CDR3 loop spans 16 amino acids. With V trimmed by 4 bases and J by 0 bases, 7 bases remained unmatched.

CDR3 DNA sequence: TGTGCCAGCAGCCCTTTCGCAGGCCAAAACTACGAGCAGTACTTC. Translated, it gives CASSPFAGQNYEQYF. The V gene is TRBV9, the J gene TRBJ2-7; D remains unclear. V gave up 4 bases and J gave up 3 bases, with 17 bases separating them. The CDR3 runs to 15 residues. CDR1 and CDR2 (germline): SGDLS, YYNGEE.

This clone came up many times. For the CDR3, the DNA is TGTGCCAGCAGGATACCGGGACAGGGGCCAGGATCCTACGAGCAGTACTTC. Protein: CASRIPGQGPGSYEQYF. This rearrangement joins TRBV2 to TRBJ2-7; 10 bases agree with TRBD1. The CDR3 covers 17 residues. The V gene end was trimmed by 6 bases and the J gene end by 1 base; junction bases not matched to a gene: 12. Germline CDR1 SNHLY, CDR2 FYNNEI.